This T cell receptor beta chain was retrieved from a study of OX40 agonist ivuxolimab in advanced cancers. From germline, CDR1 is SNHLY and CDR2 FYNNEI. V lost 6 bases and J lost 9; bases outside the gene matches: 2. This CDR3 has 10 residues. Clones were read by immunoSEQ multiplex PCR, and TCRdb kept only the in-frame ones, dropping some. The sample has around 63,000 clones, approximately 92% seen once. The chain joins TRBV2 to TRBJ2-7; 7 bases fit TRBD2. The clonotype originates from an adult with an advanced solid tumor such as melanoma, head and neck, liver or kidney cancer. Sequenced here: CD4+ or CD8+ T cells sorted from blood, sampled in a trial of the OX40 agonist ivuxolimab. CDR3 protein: CASRAGVQYF. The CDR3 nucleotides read TGTGCCAGCAGGGCGGGGGTGCAGTACTTC.